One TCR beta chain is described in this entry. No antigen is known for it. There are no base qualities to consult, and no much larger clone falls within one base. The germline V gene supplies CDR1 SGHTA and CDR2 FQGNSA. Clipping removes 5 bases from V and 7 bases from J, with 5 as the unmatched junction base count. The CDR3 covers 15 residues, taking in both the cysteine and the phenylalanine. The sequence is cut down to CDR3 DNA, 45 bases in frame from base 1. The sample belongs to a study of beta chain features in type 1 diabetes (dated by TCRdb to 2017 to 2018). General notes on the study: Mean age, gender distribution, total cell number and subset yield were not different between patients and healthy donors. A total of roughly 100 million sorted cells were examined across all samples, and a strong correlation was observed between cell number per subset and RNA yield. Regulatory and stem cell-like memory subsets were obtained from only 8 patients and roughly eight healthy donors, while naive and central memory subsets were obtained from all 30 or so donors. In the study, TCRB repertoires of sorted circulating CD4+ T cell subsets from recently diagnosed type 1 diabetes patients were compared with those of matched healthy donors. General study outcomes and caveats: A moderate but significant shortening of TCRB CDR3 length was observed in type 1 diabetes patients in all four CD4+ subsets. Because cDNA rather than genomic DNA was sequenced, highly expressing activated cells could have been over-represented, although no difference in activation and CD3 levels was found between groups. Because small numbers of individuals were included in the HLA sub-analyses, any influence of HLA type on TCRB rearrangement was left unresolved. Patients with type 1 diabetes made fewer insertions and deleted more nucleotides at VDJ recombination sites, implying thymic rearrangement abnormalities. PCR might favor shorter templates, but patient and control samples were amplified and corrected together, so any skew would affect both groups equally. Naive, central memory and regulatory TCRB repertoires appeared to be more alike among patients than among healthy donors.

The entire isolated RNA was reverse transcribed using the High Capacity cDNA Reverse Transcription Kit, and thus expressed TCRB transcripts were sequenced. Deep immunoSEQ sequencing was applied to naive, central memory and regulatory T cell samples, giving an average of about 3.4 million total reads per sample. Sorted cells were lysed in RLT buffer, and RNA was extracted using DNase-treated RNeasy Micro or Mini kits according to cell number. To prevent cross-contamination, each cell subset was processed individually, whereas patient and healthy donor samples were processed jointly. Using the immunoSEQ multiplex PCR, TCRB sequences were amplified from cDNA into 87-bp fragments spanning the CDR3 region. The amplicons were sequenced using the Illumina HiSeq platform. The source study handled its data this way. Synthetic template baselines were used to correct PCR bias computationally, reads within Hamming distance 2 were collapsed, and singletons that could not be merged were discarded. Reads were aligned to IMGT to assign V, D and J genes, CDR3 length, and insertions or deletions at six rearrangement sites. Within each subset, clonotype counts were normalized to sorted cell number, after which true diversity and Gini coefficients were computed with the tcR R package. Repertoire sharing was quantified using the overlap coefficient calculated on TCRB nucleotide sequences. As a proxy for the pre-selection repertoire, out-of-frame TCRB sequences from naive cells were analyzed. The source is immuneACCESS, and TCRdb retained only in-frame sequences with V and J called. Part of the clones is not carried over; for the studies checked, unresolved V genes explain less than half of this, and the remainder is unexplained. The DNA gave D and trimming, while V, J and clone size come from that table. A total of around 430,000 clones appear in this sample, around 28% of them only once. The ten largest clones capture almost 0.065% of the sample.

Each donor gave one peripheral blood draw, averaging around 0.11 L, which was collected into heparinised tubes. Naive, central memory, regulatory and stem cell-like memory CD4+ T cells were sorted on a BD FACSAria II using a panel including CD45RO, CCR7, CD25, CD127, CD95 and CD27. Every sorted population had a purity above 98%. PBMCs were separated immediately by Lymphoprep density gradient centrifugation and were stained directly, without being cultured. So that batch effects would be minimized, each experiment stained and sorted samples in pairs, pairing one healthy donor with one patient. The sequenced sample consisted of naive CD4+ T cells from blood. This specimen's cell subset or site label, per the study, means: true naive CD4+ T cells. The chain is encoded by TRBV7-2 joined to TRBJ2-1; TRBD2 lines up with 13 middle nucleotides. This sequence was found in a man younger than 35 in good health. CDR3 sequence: CASSPGLAGPNEQFF. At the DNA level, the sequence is TGTGCCAGCAGCCCGGGACTAGCGGGACCGAATGAGCAGTTCTTC.